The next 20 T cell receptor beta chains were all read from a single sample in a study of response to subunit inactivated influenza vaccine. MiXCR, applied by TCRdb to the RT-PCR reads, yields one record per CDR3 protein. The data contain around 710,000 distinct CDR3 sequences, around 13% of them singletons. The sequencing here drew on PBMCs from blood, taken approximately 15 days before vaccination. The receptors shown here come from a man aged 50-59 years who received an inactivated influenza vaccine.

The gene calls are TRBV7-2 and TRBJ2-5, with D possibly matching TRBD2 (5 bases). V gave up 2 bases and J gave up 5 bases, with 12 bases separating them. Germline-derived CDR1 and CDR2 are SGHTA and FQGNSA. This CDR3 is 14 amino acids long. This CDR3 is CASSLRLASETQYF. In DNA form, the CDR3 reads TGTGCCAGCAGCTTACGGCTAGCCTCGGAGACCCAGTACTTC.

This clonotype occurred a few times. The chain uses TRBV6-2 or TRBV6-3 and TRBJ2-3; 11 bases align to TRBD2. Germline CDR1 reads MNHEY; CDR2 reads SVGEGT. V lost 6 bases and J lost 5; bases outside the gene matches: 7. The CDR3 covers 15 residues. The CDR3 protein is CASSPIGLAGDTQYF. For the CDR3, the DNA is TGTGCCAGCAGCCCAATCGGACTAGCGGGAGATACGCAGTATTTT.

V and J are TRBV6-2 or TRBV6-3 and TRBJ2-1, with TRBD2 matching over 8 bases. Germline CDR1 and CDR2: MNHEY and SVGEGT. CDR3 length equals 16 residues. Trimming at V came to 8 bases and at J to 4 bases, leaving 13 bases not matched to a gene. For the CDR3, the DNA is TGTGCCAGCCGGGCCGGGGGGGGAAATAATTACAATGAGCAGTTCTTC. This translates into CASRAGGGNNYNEQFF.

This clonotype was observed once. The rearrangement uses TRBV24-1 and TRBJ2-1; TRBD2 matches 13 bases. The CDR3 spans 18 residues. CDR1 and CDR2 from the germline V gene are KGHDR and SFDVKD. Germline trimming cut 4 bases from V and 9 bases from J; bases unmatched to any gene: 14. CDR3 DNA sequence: TGTGCCACCAGTGACTCTGGACTAGCGGGGGTTTCGATGGGTGAGCAGTTCTTC. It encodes CATSDSGLAGVSMGEQFF.

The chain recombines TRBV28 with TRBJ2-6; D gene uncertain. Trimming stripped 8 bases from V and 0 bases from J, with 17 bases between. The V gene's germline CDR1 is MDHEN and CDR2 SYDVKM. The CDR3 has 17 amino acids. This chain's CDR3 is CASGNIGYFSGANVLTF. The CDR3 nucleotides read TGTGCCAGCGGTAACATCGGGTACTTCTCTGGGGCCAACGTCCTGACTTTC.

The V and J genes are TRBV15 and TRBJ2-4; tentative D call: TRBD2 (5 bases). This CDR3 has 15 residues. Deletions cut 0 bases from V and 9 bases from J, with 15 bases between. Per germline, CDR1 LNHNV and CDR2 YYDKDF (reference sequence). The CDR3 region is CATSRDSLSEGIQYF. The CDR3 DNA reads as TGTGCCACCAGCAGAGATTCCCTCTCAGAGGGCATTCAGTACTTC. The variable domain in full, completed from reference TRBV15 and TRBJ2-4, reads DAMVIQNPRYQVTQFGKPVTLSCSQTLNHNVMYWYQQKSSQAPKLLFHYYDKDFNNEADTPDNFQSRRPNTSFCFLDIRSPGLGDTAMYLCATSRDSLSEGIQYFGAGTRLSVL.

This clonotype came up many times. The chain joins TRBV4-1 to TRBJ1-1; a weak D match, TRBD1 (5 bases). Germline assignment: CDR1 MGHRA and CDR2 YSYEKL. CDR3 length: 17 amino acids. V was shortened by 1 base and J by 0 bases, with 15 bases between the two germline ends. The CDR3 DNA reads TGCGCCAGCAGCCAAGCCCTAGGGACCGTGATGAACACTGAAGCTTTCTTT. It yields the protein CASSQALGTVMNTEAFF.

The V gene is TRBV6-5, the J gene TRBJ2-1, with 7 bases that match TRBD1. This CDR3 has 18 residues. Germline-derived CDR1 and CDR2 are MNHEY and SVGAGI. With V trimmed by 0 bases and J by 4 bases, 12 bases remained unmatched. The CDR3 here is CASSYSFNVGGHYNEQFF. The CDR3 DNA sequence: TGTGCCAGCAGTTACTCCTTTAATGTAGGGGGCCATTACAATGAGCAGTTCTTC.

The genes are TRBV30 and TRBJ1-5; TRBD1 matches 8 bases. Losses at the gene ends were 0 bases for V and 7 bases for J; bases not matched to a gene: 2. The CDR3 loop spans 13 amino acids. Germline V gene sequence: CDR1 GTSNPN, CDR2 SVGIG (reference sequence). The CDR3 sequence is CAWSVPGGQPQHF. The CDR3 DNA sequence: TGTGCCTGGAGTGTCCCAGGGGGCCAGCCCCAGCATTTT.

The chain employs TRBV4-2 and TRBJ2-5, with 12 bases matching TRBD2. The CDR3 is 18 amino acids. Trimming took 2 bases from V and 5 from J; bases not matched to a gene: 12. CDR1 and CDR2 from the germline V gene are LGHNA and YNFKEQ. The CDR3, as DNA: TGTGCCAGCAGCCAATCCTCGACTAGCGGGAGAATAGGGGAGACCCAGTACTTC. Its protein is CASSQSSTSGRIGETQYF.

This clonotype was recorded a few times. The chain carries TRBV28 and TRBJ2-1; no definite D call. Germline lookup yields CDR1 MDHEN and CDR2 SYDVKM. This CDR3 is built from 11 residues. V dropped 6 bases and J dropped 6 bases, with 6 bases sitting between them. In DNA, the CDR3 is TGTGCCAGCAGGCAAGTCAATGAGCAGTTCTTC. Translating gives CASRQVNEQFF.

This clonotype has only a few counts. The CDR3 spells CASSVDRWETQYF. CDR3 nucleotides: TGCGCCAGCAGCGTAGACAGATGGGAGACCCAGTACTTC. The chain is built from TRBV5-1 and TRBJ2-5; D is possibly TRBD1 (5 bases). The CDR3 is 13 amino acids. V dropped 4 bases and J dropped 5 bases, with 12 bases sitting between them. Per the germline V gene, CDR1 is SGHRS and CDR2 is YFSETQ. The full variable domain, completed using reference TRBV5-1 and TRBJ2-5, is KAGVTQTPRYLIKTRGQQVTLSCSPISGHRSVSWYQQTPGQGLQFLFEYFSETQRNKGNFPGRFSGRQFSNSRSEMNVSTLELGDSALYLCASSVDRWETQYFGPGTRLLVL.

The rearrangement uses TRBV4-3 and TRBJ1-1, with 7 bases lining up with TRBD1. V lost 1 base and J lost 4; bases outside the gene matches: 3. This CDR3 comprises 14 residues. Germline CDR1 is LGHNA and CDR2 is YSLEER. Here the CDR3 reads CASSQVSGGTEAFF. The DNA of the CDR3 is TGCGCCAGCAGCCAAGTCTCAGGGGGCACTGAAGCTTTCTTT.

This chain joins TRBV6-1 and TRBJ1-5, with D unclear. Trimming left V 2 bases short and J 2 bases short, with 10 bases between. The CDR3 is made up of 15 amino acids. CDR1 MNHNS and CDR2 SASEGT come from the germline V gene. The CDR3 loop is CASSERKMGNQPQHF. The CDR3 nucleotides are TGTGCCAGCAGTGAAAGGAAGATGGGCAATCAGCCCCAGCATTTT.

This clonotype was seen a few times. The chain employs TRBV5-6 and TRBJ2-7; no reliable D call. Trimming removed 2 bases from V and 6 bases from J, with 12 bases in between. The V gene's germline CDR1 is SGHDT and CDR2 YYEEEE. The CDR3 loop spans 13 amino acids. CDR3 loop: CASSFVFGSEQYF. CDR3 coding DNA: TGTGCCAGCAGCTTTGTGTTCGGCTCCGAGCAGTACTTC.

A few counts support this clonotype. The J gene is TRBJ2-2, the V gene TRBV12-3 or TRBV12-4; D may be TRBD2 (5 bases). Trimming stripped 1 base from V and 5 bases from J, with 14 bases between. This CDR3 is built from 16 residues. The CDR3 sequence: CASSLGPLSGTGELFF. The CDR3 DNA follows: TGTGCCAGCAGTTTAGGGCCCTTGTCGGGGACCGGGGAGCTGTTTTTT.

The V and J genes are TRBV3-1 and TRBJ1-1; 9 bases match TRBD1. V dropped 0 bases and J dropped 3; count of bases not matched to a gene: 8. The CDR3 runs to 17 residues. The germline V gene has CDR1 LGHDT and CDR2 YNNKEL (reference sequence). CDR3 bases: TGTGCCAGCAGCCAAGATCTGGGACAGGGACGGTACACTGAAGCTTTCTTT. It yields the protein CASSQDLGQGRYTEAFF.

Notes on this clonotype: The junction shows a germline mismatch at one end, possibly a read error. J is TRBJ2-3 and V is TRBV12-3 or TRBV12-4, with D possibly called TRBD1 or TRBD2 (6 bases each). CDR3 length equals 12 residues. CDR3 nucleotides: TGTGCCAGCAGTTTCCCCGGGGGCCCCTTTAATTTT. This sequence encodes CASSFPGGPFNF.

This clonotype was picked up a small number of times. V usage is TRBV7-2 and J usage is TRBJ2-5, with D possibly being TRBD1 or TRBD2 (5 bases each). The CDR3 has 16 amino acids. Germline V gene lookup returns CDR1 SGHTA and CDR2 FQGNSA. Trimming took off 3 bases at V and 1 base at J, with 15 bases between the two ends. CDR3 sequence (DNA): TGTGCCAGCAGCTTGGGGACGGTACCTCTCCAAGAGACCCAGTACTTC. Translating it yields CASSLGTVPLQETQYF.

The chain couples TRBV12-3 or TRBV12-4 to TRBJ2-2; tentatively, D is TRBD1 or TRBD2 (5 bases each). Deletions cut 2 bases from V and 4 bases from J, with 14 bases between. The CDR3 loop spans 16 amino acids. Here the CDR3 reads CASSLSGRAGTGELFF. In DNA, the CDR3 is TGTGCCAGCAGTTTAAGTGGCAGGGCGGGCACCGGGGAGCTGTTTTTT.